The present T cell receptor (beta chain) was sequenced within a study of siplizumab effects on memory and regulatory T cells. Study-wide results and limits: Memory cells seemed less diverse than naive T cells, which seemed major alloresponse contributors. Of the alloreactive clones, only a minor fraction mapped to unstimulated subsets.

Around 10^5 TCR templates underwent assay in each sample. Repertoires were generated with immunoSEQ multiplex PCR, while TCRdb's copy carries only in-frame clones and drops some. Here the sample spans about 120,000 clones, over 85% being singletons. Notes on this clone: Its cognate antigen is unknown.

The V gene lost 2 bases and the J gene lost 3 bases, with 5 bases spanning the gap. The CDR3 runs 11 residues. Germline V gene sequence: CDR1 SQVTM, CDR2 ANQGSEA. The chain combines TRBV29-1 with TRBJ2-7; D unclear. The receptor was isolated from a human donor in good health. Sequenced sample: non-Treg CD4+ T cells sorted from blood. As DNA, the CDR3 is TGCAGCGTTGAACAGAACTACGAGCAGTACTTC. Protein sequence: CSVEQNYEQYF.